One T cell receptor (beta chain) is described in this entry. The sample originates from a study of T cells in localized non-small cell lung cancer. Method: immunoSEQ multiplex PCR; TCRdb's copy keeps in-frame clones and lacks some. The table records about 15,000 clones, around 87% of them present only once. This receptor was identified in a male donor older than 55 with stage II lung adenocarcinoma. This specimen consisted of peripheral blood mononuclear cells, obtained before any cancer treatment.

The CDR3 loop reads CASSVEGLAGFDEQFF. The DNA of the CDR3 is TGTGCCAGCAGTGTCGAGGGGCTAGCGGGATTCGATGAGCAGTTCTTC. V usage is TRBV6-4 and J usage is TRBJ2-1; 9 bases map to TRBD2. CDR1 and CDR2 (germline): MRHNA, SNTAGT. V was pared by 4 bases and J by 8 bases, with 12 bases of the junction left unmatched. CDR3 length: 16 residues.